Following are 14 T cell receptor beta chains from one sample sequenced in a study of CD8 T cells in Susac syndrome. Random hexamers were used to reverse transcribe an amount of roughly 0.45 to 1 ug RNA. TCRdb recomputed calls from the immunoSEQ multiplex PCR reads with MiXCR, one row per CDR3 protein. There are around 170,000 distinct CDR3 sequences in the sample; approximately 95% occur only once, and 0.098% lies in the top ten. The sample was CD4+ T cells from PBMCs. The source is a human donor with Susac syndrome.

The CDR3 nucleotides are TGCAGCGTTCCCGAAGGCCCCCAGTACTTC. It is translated as CSVPEGPQYF. This sequence joins TRBV29-1 and TRBJ2-5; D remains unclear. The germline CDR1 and CDR2 sequences are SQVTM and ANQGSEA. The V gene lost 5 bases and the J gene lost 9 bases, with 10 bases spanning the gap. The CDR3 runs to 10 residues.

This clonotype is a singleton in its sample. CDR3 coding DNA: TGCAGTGCCCACGACAGGGGTCGTAACTATGGCTACACCTTC. This gives the protein CSAHDRGRNYGYTF. The rearrangement links TRBV20-1 to TRBJ1-2, with 8 bases lining up with TRBD1. With 6 bases clipped from V and 1 base from J, the junction kept 7 bases outside the gene matches. The V gene's germline CDR1 is DFQATT and CDR2 SNEGSKA (reference sequence). The CDR3 consists of 14 residues.

The chain couples TRBV14 to TRBJ1-5; no clear D. The CDR3 has 16 amino acids. CDR1 is SGHDN, CDR2 FVKESK, per germline. Trimming took 1 base from V and 4 from J, leaving 14 bases between them. The CDR3 region has the DNA TGTGCCAGCAGCCAAGGGGGAGGCCTGGGAAATCAGCCCCAGCATTTT. Encoded protein: CASSQGGGLGNQPQHF.

The V and J genes are TRBV15 and TRBJ1-4; tentative D call: TRBD1 (6 bases). The germline V and J ends were trimmed by 6 bases and 3 bases, with 14 bases remaining between them. Germline V gene sequence: CDR1 LNHNV, CDR2 YYDKDF (reference sequence). This CDR3 comprises 15 residues. CDR3 region: CATRAGAGSNEKLFF. Written as DNA, the CDR3 is TGTGCCACCAGGGCAGGGGCAGGCTCTAATGAAAAACTGTTTTTT.

This chain connects TRBV5-6 to TRBJ1-2; 7 bases align to TRBD1. Per the germline V gene, CDR1 is SGHDT and CDR2 is YYEEEE. The CDR3 covers 14 residues. V lost 3 bases, J lost 4 bases, and 6 bases stayed unmatched. The CDR3 sequence: CASSSDRAVYGYTF. The CDR3 DNA is TGTGCCAGCAGCTCCGACAGGGCCGTCTATGGCTACACCTTC.

The genes are TRBV30 and TRBJ1-4; D may be TRBD1 (6 bases). The CDR3 is made up of 12 amino acids. Germline lookup yields CDR1 GTSNPN and CDR2 SVGIG (reference sequence). V lost 5 bases, J lost 8 bases, and 12 bases lay in between. The CDR3 sequence is CAWGTFREKLFF. CDR3 coding DNA: TGTGCCTGGGGGACATTTCGCGAAAAACTGTTTTTT.

The gene calls are TRBV4-2 and TRBJ2-7; 13 bases align to TRBD2. The CDR3 totals 16 residues. The germline V gene has CDR1 LGHNA and CDR2 YNFKEQ. Trimming at V came to 4 bases and at J to 2 bases, leaving 5 bases not matched to a gene. CDR3 sequence (DNA): TGTGCCAGCAGCCCCTATGGGACTAGCGGGACCTACGAGCAGTACTTC. Amino acids: CASSPYGTSGTYEQYF.

The V call is TRBV12-3 or TRBV12-4, the J call TRBJ1-5; D unresolved. Trimming cost V 3 bases and J 4 bases, with 13 bases left between them. The CDR3 has 15 residues. CDR3 amino acids: CASSFWTGKNQPQHF. As DNA, the CDR3 is TGTGCCAGCAGTTTCTGGACCGGGAAAAATCAGCCCCAGCATTTT.

This clonotype has a single count. The rearrangement joins TRBV6-2 or TRBV6-3 to TRBJ2-5; D perhaps matches TRBD2 (6 bases). CDR1 and CDR2 from the germline V gene are MNHEY and SVGEGT. V dropped 6 bases and J dropped 4 bases, with 18 bases sitting between them. There are 15 residues in the CDR3. CDR3 coding DNA: TGTGCCAGCAGGTTGGGAGGTAGTGGGTTAGAGACCCAGTACTTC. It translates to CASRLGGSGLETQYF.

The chain combines TRBV27 with TRBJ1-6, with 9 bases identical to TRBD1. There are 15 residues in the CDR3. Looked up from germline, CDR1 is MNHEY and CDR2 is SMNVEV (reference sequence). The V segment lost 5 bases and the J segment 9 bases; nucleotides outside the gene matches: 8. Here the CDR3 DNA reads TGTGCCAGCAGTCCACCGGGACAGGGAGGTTCACCCCTCCACTTT. This translates into CASSPPGQGGSPLHF.

The CDR3 nucleotides are TGCGCCAGCAGCTTGGATGTGCGGGGCTACACCTTC. Translated: CASSLDVRGYTF. This chain links TRBV5-1 with TRBJ1-2; D gene ambiguous. The ends were cut back, 0 bases at V and 8 bases at J, with 8 bases in the middle. Germline V gives CDR1 SGHRS, CDR2 YFSETQ. The CDR3 runs to 12 residues.

The V and J genes are TRBV27 and TRBJ1-1; D uncertain. V was clipped by 1 base and J by 1 base, with 13 bases between them. The CDR3 has 16 residues. Looked up from germline, CDR1 is MNHEY and CDR2 is SMNVEV (reference sequence). The CDR3 DNA reads TGTGCCAGCAGTTTATTCTCCGCCCGAAAGAACACTGAAGCTTTCTTT. Its translation: CASSLFSARKNTEAFF.

V gene TRBV28 combines with J gene TRBJ1-2; 7 bases agree with TRBD1. The CDR3 totals 14 residues. The junction had 8 bases not matched to a gene; V was cut back by 5 bases and J by 5 bases. CDR1 and CDR2 (germline): MDHEN, SYDVKM. CDR3: CASSPPTGHYGYTF. CDR3 coding DNA: TGTGCCAGCAGTCCTCCGACAGGGCATTATGGCTACACCTTC.

The rearrangement joins TRBV15 to TRBJ2-1; D is undetermined. Trimming left V 0 bases short and J 10 bases short, with 10 bases between. Per germline, CDR1 LNHNV and CDR2 YYDKDF (reference sequence). The CDR3 contains 13 residues. The chain's CDR3 is CATSRELRTEQFF. DNA for the CDR3: TGTGCCACCAGCAGAGAACTCAGGACGGAGCAGTTCTTC.